This T cell receptor (beta chain) was profiled in a study of post-analysis software for immune sequencing data. CDR1 is ENHRY and CDR2 is SYGVKD in the germline V gene. Trimming pared 4 bases from V and 1 base from J, leaving 14 bases between. This CDR3 spans 17 amino acids. Study-level findings and limits: There were several TRBV segments more frequent in patients than controls, and TRBV5-6, TRBV5-1 and TRBV20-1 were among them.

Every TCR beta cDNA library bore unique molecular identifiers. TCRdb used MiXCR to reprocess the PCR reads, holding one entry per CDR3 protein. In the table there are about 560,000 distinct CDR3 sequences, 44% of which are singletons. Regarding this clonotype: Antigen unknown.

The rearrangement links TRBV10-3 to TRBJ2-6, with D maybe TRBD1 (6 bases). The sequence was collected from a girl aged 10-17 years with multiple sclerosis. The sample comprised blood. CDR3 DNA: TGTGCCATCAGTGGACAGGAGGCTCCTTCTGGGGCCAACGTCCTGACTTTC. Protein: CAISGQEAPSGANVLTF.